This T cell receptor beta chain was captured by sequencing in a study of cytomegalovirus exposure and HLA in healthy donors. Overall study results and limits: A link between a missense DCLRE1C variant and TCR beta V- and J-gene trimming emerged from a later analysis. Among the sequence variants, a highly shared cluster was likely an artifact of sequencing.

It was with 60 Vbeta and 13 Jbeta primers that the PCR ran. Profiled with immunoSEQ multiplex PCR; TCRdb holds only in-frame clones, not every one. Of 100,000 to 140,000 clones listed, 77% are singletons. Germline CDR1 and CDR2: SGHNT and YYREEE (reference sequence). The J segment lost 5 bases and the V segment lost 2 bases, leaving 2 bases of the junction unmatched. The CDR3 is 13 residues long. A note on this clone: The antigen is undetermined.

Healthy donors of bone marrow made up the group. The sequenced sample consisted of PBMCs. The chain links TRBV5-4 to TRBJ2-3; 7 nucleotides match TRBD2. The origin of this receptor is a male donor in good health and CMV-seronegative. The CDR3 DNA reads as TGTGCCAGCAGCTTTGCTAGCGGAGATACGCAGTATTTT. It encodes CASSFASGDTQYF.